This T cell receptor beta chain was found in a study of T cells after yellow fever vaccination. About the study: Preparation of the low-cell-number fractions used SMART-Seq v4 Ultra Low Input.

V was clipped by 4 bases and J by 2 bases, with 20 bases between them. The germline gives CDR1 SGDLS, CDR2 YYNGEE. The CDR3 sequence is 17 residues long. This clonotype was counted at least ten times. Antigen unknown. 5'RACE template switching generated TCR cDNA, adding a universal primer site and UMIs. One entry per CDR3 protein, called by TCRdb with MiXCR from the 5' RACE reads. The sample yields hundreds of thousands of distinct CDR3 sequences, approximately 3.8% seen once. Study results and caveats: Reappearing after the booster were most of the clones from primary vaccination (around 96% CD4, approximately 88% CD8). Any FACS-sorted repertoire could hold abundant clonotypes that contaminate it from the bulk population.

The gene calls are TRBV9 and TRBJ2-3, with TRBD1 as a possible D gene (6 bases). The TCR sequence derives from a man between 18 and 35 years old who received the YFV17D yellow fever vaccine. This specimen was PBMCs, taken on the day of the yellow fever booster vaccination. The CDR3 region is CASSLDGQSDFTDTQYF. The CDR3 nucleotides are TGTGCCAGCAGCTTAGACGGACAGTCCGACTTCACAGATACGCAGTATTTT. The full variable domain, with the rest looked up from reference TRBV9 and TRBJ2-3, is DSGVTQTPKHLITATGQRVTLRCSPRSGDLSVYWYQQSLDQGLQFLIQYYNGEERAKGNILERFSAQQFPDLHSELNLSSLELGDSALYFCASSLDGQSDFTDTQYFGPGTRLTVL.